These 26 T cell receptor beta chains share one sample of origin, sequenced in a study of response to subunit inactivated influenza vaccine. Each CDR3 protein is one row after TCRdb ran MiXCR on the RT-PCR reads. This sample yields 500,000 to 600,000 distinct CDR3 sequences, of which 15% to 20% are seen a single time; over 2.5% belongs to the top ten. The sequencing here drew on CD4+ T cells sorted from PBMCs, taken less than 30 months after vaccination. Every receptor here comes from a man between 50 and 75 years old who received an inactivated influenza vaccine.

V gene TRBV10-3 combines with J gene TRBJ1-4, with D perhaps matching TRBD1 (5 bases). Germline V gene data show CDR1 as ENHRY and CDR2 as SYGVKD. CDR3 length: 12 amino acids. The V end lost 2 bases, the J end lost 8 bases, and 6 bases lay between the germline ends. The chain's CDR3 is CAISEGGEKLFF. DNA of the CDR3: TGTGCCATCAGTGAGGGGGGGGAAAAACTGTTTTTT.

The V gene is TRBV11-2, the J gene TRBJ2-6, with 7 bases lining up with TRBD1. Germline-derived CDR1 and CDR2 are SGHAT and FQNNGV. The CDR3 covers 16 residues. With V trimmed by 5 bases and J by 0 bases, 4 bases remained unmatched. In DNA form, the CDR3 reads TGTGCCAGCAGCAGGGGACAGAGCTCTGGGGCCAACGTCCTGACTTTC. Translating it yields CASSRGQSSGANVLTF.

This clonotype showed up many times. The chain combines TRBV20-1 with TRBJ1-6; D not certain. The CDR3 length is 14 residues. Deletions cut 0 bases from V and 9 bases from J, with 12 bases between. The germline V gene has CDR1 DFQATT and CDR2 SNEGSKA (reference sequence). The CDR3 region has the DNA TGCAGTGCTAGAGATCCCATTTCAGGTTCACCCCTCCACTTT. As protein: CSARDPISGSPLHF.

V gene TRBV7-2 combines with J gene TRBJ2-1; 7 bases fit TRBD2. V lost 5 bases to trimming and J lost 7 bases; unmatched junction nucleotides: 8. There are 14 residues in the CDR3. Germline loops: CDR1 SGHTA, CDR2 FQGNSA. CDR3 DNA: TGTGCCAGCAGCCCCGCGGCGGGAGTTAATGAGCAGTTCTTC. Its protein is CASSPAAGVNEQFF.

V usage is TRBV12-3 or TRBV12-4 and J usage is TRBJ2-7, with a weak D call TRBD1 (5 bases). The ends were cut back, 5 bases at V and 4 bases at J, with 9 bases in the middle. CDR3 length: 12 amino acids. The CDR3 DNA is TGTGCCAGCAGTCCGAAGGGGTACGAGCAGTACTTC. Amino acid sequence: CASSPKGYEQYF.

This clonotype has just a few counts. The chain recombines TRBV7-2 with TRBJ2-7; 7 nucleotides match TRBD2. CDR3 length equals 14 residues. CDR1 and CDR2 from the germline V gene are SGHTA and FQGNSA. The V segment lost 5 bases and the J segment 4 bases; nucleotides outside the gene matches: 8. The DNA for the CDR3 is TGTGCCAGCAGCCCAGCGGGGACCCGTTACGAGCAGTACTTC. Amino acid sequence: CASSPAGTRYEQYF.

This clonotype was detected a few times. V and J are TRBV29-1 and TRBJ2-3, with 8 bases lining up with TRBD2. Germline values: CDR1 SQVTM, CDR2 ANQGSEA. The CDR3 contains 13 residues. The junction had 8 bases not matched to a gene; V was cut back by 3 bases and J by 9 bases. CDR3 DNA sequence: TGCAGCGTTGAGGCCCTCGGGAGGGGGACGCAGTATTTT. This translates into CSVEALGRGTQYF.

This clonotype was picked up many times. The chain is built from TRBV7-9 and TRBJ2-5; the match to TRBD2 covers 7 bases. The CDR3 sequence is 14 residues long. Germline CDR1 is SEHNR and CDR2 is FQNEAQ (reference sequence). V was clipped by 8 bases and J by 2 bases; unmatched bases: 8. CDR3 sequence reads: CASYPSGRQETQYF. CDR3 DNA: TGTGCCAGCTACCCTAGCGGTCGACAAGAGACCCAGTACTTC.

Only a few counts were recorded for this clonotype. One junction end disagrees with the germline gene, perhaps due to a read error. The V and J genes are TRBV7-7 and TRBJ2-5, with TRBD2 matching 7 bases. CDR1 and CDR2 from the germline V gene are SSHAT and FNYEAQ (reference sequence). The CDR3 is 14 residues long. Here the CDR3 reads CASSLGEGKETQYF. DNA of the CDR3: TGTGCTAGCAGCTTAGGGGAGGGGAAAGAGACCCAGTACTTC.

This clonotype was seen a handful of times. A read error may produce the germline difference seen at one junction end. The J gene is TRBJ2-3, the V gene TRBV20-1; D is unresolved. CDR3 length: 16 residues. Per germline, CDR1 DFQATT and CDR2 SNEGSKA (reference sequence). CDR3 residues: CSASDRPSRHTETQYF. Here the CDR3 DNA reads TGCAGTGCTAGTGATCGACCCTCAAGGCACACAGAGACGCAGTATTTT.

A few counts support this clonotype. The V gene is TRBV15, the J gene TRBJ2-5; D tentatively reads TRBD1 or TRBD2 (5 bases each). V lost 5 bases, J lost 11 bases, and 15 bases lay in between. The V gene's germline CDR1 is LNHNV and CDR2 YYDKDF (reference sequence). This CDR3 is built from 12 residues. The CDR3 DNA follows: TGTGCCACCAGCGAATTTCGGGACCTTCAGTACTTC. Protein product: CATSEFRDLQYF.

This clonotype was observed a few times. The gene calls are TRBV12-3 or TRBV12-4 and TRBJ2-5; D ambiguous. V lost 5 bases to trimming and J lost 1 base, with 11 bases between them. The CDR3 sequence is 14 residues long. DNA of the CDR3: TGTGCCAGCAGTCCCGGATCGCCCCAAGAGACCCAGTACTTC. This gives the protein CASSPGSPQETQYF.

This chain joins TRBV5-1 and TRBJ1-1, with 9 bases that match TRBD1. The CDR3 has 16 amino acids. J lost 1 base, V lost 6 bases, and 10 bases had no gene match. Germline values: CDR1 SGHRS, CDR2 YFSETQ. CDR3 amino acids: CASNRGQGIPNTEAFF. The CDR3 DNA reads TGCGCCAGCAACAGGGGACAGGGAATTCCGAACACTGAAGCTTTCTTT.

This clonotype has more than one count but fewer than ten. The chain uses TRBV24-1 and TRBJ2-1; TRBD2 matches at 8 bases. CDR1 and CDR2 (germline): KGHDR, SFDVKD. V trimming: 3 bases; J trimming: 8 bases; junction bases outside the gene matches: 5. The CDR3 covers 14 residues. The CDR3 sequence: CATSDGREGYEQFF. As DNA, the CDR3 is TGTGCCACCAGTGATGGACGGGAGGGATATGAGCAGTTCTTC.

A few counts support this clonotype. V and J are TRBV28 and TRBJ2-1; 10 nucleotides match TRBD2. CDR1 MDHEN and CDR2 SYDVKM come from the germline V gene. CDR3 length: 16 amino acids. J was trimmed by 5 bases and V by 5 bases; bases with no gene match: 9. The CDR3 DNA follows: TGTGCCAGCAGTCTAGGAGGACTAGCGGAGGACAATGAGCAGTTCTTC. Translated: CASSLGGLAEDNEQFF.

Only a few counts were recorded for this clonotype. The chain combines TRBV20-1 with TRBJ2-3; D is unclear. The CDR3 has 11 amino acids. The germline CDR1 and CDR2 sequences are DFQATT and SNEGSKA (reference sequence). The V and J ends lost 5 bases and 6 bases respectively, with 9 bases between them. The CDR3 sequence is CSAGRWDTQYF. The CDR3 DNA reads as TGCAGTGCTGGACGATGGGATACGCAGTATTTT.

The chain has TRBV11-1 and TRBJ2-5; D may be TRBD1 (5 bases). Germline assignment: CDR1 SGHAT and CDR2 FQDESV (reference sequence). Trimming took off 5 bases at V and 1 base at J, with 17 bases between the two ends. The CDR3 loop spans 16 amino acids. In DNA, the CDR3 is TGTGCCAGCAGCCCCGATCAAAGGGGTTTCCAAGAGACCCAGTACTTC. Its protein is CASSPDQRGFQETQYF.

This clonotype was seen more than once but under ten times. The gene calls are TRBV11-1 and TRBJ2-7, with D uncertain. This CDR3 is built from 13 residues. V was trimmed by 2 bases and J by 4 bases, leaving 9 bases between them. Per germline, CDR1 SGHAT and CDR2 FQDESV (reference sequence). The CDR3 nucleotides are TGTGCCAGCAGCTTATTTTGGGGTTACGAGCAGTACTTC. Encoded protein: CASSLFWGYEQYF.

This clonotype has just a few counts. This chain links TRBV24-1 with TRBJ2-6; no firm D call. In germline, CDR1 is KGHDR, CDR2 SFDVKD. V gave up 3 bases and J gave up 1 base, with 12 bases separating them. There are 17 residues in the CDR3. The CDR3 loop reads CATSDARTASGANVLTF. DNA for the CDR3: TGTGCCACCAGTGATGCAAGGACGGCTTCTGGGGCCAACGTCCTGACTTTC.

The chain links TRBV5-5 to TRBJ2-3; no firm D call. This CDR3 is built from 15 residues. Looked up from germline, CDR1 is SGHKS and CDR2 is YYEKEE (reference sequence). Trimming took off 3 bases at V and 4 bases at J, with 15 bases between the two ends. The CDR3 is CASSSRPPAPDTQYF. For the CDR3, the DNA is TGTGCCAGCAGCTCAAGACCCCCAGCCCCAGATACGCAGTATTTT.

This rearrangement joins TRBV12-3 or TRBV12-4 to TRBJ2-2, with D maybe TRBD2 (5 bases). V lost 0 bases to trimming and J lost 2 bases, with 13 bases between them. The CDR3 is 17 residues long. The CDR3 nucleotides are TGTGCCAGCAGTTTAGCGCGGAGCGGTATAAACACCGGGGAGCTGTTTTTT. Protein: CASSLARSGINTGELFF.

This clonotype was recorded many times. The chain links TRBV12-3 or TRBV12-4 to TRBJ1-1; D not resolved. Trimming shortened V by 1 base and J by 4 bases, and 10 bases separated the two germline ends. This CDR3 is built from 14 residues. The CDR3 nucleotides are TGTGCCAGCAGTTTAGGGAGCAGGACCACTGAAGCTTTCTTT. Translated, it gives CASSLGSRTTEAFF.

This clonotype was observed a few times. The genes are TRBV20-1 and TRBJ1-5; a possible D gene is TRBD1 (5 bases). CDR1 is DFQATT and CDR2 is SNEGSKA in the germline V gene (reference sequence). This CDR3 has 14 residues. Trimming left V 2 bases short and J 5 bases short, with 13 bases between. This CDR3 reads CSARSGLGYQPQHF. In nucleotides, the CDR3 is TGCAGTGCTAGATCAGGGTTGGGTTATCAGCCCCAGCATTTT.

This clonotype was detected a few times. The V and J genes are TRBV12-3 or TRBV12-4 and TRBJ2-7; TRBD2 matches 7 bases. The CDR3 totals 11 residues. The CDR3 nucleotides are TGTTCAAGCGGGAACTCCTACGAGCAGTACTTC. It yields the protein CSSGNSYEQYF.

This CDR3 is CASSQDLRLAGRSSTDTQYF. CDR3 DNA sequence: TGCGCCAGCAGCCAAGATCTAAGACTAGCGGGGAGATCAAGCACAGATACGCAGTATTTT. The chain links TRBV4-3 to TRBJ2-3, with 11 bases that match TRBD2. The CDR3 length is 20 residues. V was pared by 0 bases and J by 0 bases, with 11 bases of the junction left unmatched. Germline V gene sequence: CDR1 LGHNA, CDR2 YSLEER.

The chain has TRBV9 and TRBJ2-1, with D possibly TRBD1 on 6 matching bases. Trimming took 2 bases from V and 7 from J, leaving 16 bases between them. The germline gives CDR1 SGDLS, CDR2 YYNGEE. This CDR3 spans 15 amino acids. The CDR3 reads CASSVLSGVGNEQFF. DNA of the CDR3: TGTGCCAGCAGCGTGTTGTCAGGGGTGGGGAATGAGCAGTTCTTC.